The rows below give T cell receptor beta chains drawn from one sample of a study of beta chain features in type 1 diabetes. The data were produced by immunoSEQ multiplex PCR, yet TCRdb's version contains in-frame clones alone and is incomplete. The table lists more than 350,000 clones, approximately 10% of them singletons. Sequenced sample: naive CD4+ T cells from blood. These receptors all stem from a woman younger than 30 in good health. CDR3s include the opening cysteine and the closing phenylalanine or tryptophan. Each record gives: J gene, clone size, D gene, V gene, CDR3 protein, CDR3 DNA. A D gene is named only where the DNA matches it firmly. Clone size is stated in some rows and not others, as once, few, many or a class when expanded.

J gene: TRBJ2-2; clone size: .; D gene: TRBD2; V gene: TRBV7-9; CDR3 protein: CASSLLAAGELFF; CDR3 DNA: TGTGCCAGCAGCTTGCTAGCGGCCGGGGAGCTGTTTTTT
J gene: TRBJ1-2; clone size: .; D gene: .; V gene: TRBV30; CDR3 protein: CAWSPQVTGGYTF; CDR3 DNA: TGTGCCTGGAGTCCACAGGTGACTGGTGGCTACACCTTC
J gene: TRBJ2-3; clone size: .; D gene: .; V gene: TRBV4-3; CDR3 protein: CASSQAALTDTQYF; CDR3 DNA: TGCGCCAGCAGCCAAGCAGCTCTCACAGATACGCAGTATTTT
J gene: TRBJ1-6; clone size: few; D gene: .; V gene: TRBV7-9; CDR3 protein: CASSQGKYNSPLHF; CDR3 DNA: TGTGCCAGCAGCCAGGGAAAGTATAATTCACCCCTCCACTTT
J gene: TRBJ1-1; clone size: few; D gene: .; V gene: TRBV29-1; CDR3 protein: CSGFNHQNTEAFF; CDR3 DNA: TGCAGCGGCTTCAATCACCAGAACACTGAAGCTTTCTTT
J gene: TRBJ1-3; clone size: .; D gene: .; V gene: TRBV9; CDR3 protein: CASSAGPSGNTIYF; CDR3 DNA: TGTGCCAGCAGCGCCGGACCCTCTGGAAACACCATATATTTT
J gene: TRBJ2-7; clone size: .; D gene: .; V gene: TRBV7-6; CDR3 protein: CASSSDQLVRHEQYF; CDR3 DNA: TGTGCCAGCAGCTCCGATCAACTGGTACGACACGAGCAGTACTTC
J gene: TRBJ1-4; clone size: few; D gene: .; V gene: TRBV27; CDR3 protein: CASRSQVGDNEKLFF; CDR3 DNA: TGTGCCAGCAGGTCACAGGTGGGAGATAATGAAAAACTGTTTTTT
J gene: TRBJ2-1; clone size: .; D gene: .; V gene: TRBV2; CDR3 protein: CASRDQQISYNEQFF; CDR3 DNA: TGTGCCAGCAGAGACCAACAGATATCCTACAATGAGCAGTTCTTC
J gene: TRBJ2-5; clone size: few; D gene: .; V gene: TRBV5-1; CDR3 protein: CASSLNRETQYF; CDR3 DNA: TGCGCCAGCAGCTTGAATCGCGAGACCCAGTACTTC
J gene: TRBJ2-3; clone size: .; D gene: .; V gene: TRBV5-1; CDR3 protein: CASSLRGRADTQYF; CDR3 DNA: TGCGCCAGCAGCTTGCGAGGGCGGGCCGATACGCAGTATTTT
J gene: TRBJ1-2; clone size: .; D gene: TRBD1; V gene: TRBV18; CDR3 protein: CASSPDAGTGIGGYTF; CDR3 DNA: TGTGCCAGCTCACCGGACGCCGGGACAGGGATAGGAGGCTACACCTTC
J gene: TRBJ2-2; clone size: .; D gene: .; V gene: TRBV9; CDR3 protein: CASSGQGSRAGELFF; CDR3 DNA: TGTGCCAGCAGCGGCCAGGGGTCTCGGGCCGGGGAGCTGTTTTTT
J gene: TRBJ2-2; clone size: few; D gene: .; V gene: TRBV4-1; CDR3 protein: CASSQVYSFGELFF; CDR3 DNA: TGCGCCAGCAGCCAAGTGTACAGCTTCGGGGAGCTGTTTTTT
J gene: TRBJ1-2; clone size: few; D gene: TRBD1; V gene: TRBV11-3; CDR3 protein: CASSTHRDRDNGYTF; CDR3 DNA: TGTGCCAGCAGCACACACCGGGACAGGGATAATGGCTACACCTTC
J gene: TRBJ2-3; clone size: .; D gene: .; V gene: TRBV14; CDR3 protein: CASSRRGGGTDTQYF; CDR3 DNA: TGTGCCAGCAGCCGAAGAGGGGGGGGCACAGATACGCAGTATTTT
J gene: TRBJ2-1; clone size: few; D gene: .; V gene: TRBV29-1; CDR3 protein: CSVGQNNEQFF; CDR3 DNA: TGCAGCGTTGGACAGAACAATGAGCAGTTCTTC
J gene: TRBJ2-3; clone size: .; D gene: .; V gene: TRBV6-1; CDR3 protein: CASSEAASTDTQYF; CDR3 DNA: TGTGCCAGCAGTGAAGCGGCGAGCACAGATACGCAGTATTTT
J gene: TRBJ2-1; clone size: few; D gene: TRBD1; V gene: TRBV29-1; CDR3 protein: CSVRDTGAPAPSSYNEQFF; CDR3 DNA: TGCAGCGTTCGAGATACAGGGGCCCCCGCTCCCAGCTCCTACAATGAGCAGTTCTTC
J gene: TRBJ2-1; clone size: .; D gene: .; V gene: TRBV7-3; CDR3 protein: CASSFGLASYNEQFF; CDR3 DNA: TGTGCCAGCAGCTTTGGCCTAGCGTCCTACAATGAGCAGTTCTTC
J gene: TRBJ2-5; clone size: .; D gene: TRBD2; V gene: TRBV7-2; CDR3 protein: CASSLAASGRRQETQYF; CDR3 DNA: TGTGCCAGCAGCTTGGCTGCTAGCGGGAGGCGCCAAGAGACCCAGTACTTC
J gene: TRBJ1-1; clone size: few; D gene: .; V gene: TRBV29-1; CDR3 protein: CSVEAERRGDTEAFF; CDR3 DNA: TGCAGCGTTGAAGCGGAAAGACGGGGAGACACTGAAGCTTTCTTT
J gene: TRBJ1-2; clone size: few; D gene: .; V gene: TRBV2; CDR3 protein: CASSAGTDYGYTF; CDR3 DNA: TGTGCCAGCAGTGCCGGGACGGACTATGGCTACACCTTC
J gene: TRBJ2-5; clone size: .; D gene: .; V gene: TRBV5-1; CDR3 protein: CASSLGEETQYF; CDR3 DNA: TGCGCCAGCAGCTTGGGTGAAGAGACCCAGTACTTC
J gene: TRBJ2-3; clone size: .; D gene: TRBD1; V gene: TRBV28; CDR3 protein: CASRQRTGTYTQYF; CDR3 DNA: TGTGCCAGCAGACAAAGGACAGGGACATATACGCAGTATTTT
J gene: TRBJ1-5; clone size: few; D gene: TRBD1; V gene: TRBV28; CDR3 protein: CASSLWVGQNNQPQHF; CDR3 DNA: TGTGCCAGCAGTTTATGGGTGGGACAGAACAATCAGCCCCAGCATTTT
J gene: TRBJ1-6; clone size: few; D gene: .; V gene: TRBV14; CDR3 protein: CASSRRGSSYNSPLHF; CDR3 DNA: TGTGCCAGCAGCCGAAGGGGGAGCTCCTATAATTCACCCCTCCACTTT
J gene: TRBJ2-6; clone size: .; D gene: .; V gene: TRBV6-6; CDR3 protein: CASSYSTAGGANVLTF; CDR3 DNA: TGTGCCAGCAGTTACTCCACCGCGGGCGGGGCCAACGTCCTGACTTTC